A single sample gave rise to the 17 T cell receptor beta chains below, sequenced in a study of blood T cell repertoires in COVID-19. The protocol was immunoSEQ multiplex PCR, while the TCRdb copy is restricted to in-frame clones and leaves out a portion. The sample includes about 500,000 clones, 89% of them seen just once. The sequenced sample consisted of peripheral blood. These receptors came from a man younger than 30 with COVID-19, enrolled during active disease.

V usage is TRBV19 and J usage is TRBJ2-3; no reliable D call. Germline CDR1 reads LNHDA; CDR2 reads SQIVND (reference sequence). This CDR3 is 14 amino acids long. Trimming cost V 4 bases and J 2 bases, with 10 bases left between them. CDR3 protein: CASSTALVTDTQYF. CDR3 DNA: TGTGCCAGTAGTACCGCACTGGTCACAGATACGCAGTATTTT.

The chain has TRBV25-1 and TRBJ1-2, with D tentatively TRBD1 (6 bases). V was clipped by 4 bases and J by 8 bases, with 8 bases between them. This CDR3 has 11 residues. Germline assignment: CDR1 MGHDK and CDR2 SYGVNS. The CDR3 region is CASSVRGGYTF. CDR3 coding DNA: TGTGCCAGCAGTGTCAGGGGCGGCTACACCTTC.

This chain joins TRBV10-2 and TRBJ1-6, with TRBD1 matching over 7 bases. This CDR3 comprises 12 residues. Per germline, CDR1 WSHSY and CDR2 SAAADI. The J segment lost 7 bases and the V segment lost 6 bases, leaving 0 bases of the junction unmatched. CDR3: CASRGQNSPLHF. DNA of the CDR3: TGCGCCAGCAGGGGACAGAATTCACCCCTCCACTTT.

This chain joins TRBV6-2 or TRBV6-3 and TRBJ1-5; no reliable D call. Germline V lookup: CDR1 MNHEY, CDR2 SVGEGT. V was clipped by 2 bases and J by 4 bases, with 12 bases between them. The CDR3 covers 15 residues. The CDR3 protein is CASSYPSGVNQPQHF. The CDR3 bases are TGTGCCAGCAGTTACCCCTCCGGGGTAAATCAGCCCCAGCATTTT.

The chain uses TRBV7-6 and TRBJ2-1; no definite D call. The germline CDR1 and CDR2 sequences are SGHVS and FNYEAQ. The CDR3 covers 15 residues. Trimming removed 0 bases from V and 6 bases from J, with 12 bases in between. CDR3 nucleotides: TGTGCCAGCAGCTTAGCAGGCCTAGTTGGCAATGAGCAGTTCTTC. This sequence encodes CASSLAGLVGNEQFF.

The V call is TRBV5-8, the J call TRBJ1-5; no definite D call. V gave up 7 bases and J gave up 4 bases, with 12 bases separating them. The CDR3 has 13 amino acids. Germline CDR1 SGHTS, CDR2 YDEGEE. In nucleotides, the CDR3 is TGTGCCAGCTCCCCCGGGATGAATCAGCCCCAGCATTTT. This translates into CASSPGMNQPQHF.

The chain employs TRBV5-4 and TRBJ2-2, with a weak D call TRBD1 (5 bases). Germline CDR1 is SGHNT and CDR2 is YYREEE (reference sequence). With 2 bases removed from V and 1 base from J, the gap between germline ends came to 6 bases. This CDR3 contains 14 residues. The DNA for the CDR3 is TGTGCCAGCAGCTTCGGACAGAACACCGGGGAGCTGTTTTTT. Translating gives CASSFGQNTGELFF. Using reference TRBV5-4 and TRBJ2-2 for the parts outside the CDR3, the full variable domain is ETGVTQSPTHLIKTRGQQVTLRCSSQSGHNTVSWYQQALGQGPQFIFQYYREEENGRGNFPPRFSGLQFPNYSSELNVNALELDDSALYLCASSFGQNTGELFFGEGSRLTVL.

The rearrangement uses TRBV5-5 and TRBJ2-1; 13 bases are shared with TRBD2. The CDR3 is 16 amino acids. The J segment lost 3 bases and the V segment lost 4 bases, leaving 4 bases of the junction unmatched. The germline V gene has CDR1 SGHKS and CDR2 YYEKEE (reference sequence). This chain's CDR3 is CASSMGLAGYYNEQFF. CDR3 DNA sequence: TGTGCCAGCAGCATGGGACTAGCGGGATACTACAATGAGCAGTTCTTC.

The CDR3 region is CASSGRDRGREKLFF. In nucleotides, the CDR3 is TGTGCCAGCAGCGGCCGGGACAGGGGGCGGGAAAAACTGTTTTTT. The chain has TRBV9 and TRBJ1-4; 12 positions match TRBD1. CDR1 is SGDLS and CDR2 is YYNGEE in the germline V gene. The V segment lost 3 bases and the J segment 8 bases; nucleotides outside the gene matches: 5. The CDR3 has 15 residues.

This chain joins TRBV19 and TRBJ2-1, with TRBD2 matching 9 bases. CDR1 and CDR2 from the germline V gene are LNHDA and SQIVND (reference sequence). Trimming cost V 6 bases and J 7 bases; bases outside gene matches: 7. This CDR3 spans 14 amino acids. CDR3 nucleotides: TGTGCCAGTAGACAGGGACTAGCTAGGAATGAGCAGTTCTTC. Translated: CASRQGLARNEQFF.

This clone came up once. The CDR3 reads CASSSLGGDNQPQHF. CDR3 bases: TGTGCCAGCAGTTCCTTAGGGGGAGACAATCAGCCCCAGCATTTT. This chain joins TRBV28 and TRBJ1-5; D perhaps matches TRBD1 (6 bases). Trimming took 4 bases from V and 3 from J, leaving 13 bases between them. The CDR3 totals 15 residues. The germline V gene encodes CDR1 MDHEN and CDR2 SYDVKM.

The chain carries TRBV11-3 and TRBJ2-7, with 7 bases fitting TRBD1. The CDR3 is 13 amino acids. Germline V gene lookup returns CDR1 SGHNT and CDR2 YENEEA. V lost 5 bases to trimming and J lost 5 bases; unmatched junction nucleotides: 6. Written as DNA, the CDR3 is TGTGCCAGCAGCCCGGACAGGAGCGACGAGCAGTACTTC. This translates into CASSPDRSDEQYF.

A remark on this clone: Other DNA sequences in the sample encode the same CDR3. The chain combines TRBV2 with TRBJ2-7; no reliable D call. V was pared by 5 bases and J by 3 bases, with 5 bases between. This CDR3 spans 11 amino acids. Germline assignment: CDR1 SNHLY and CDR2 FYNNEI. This CDR3 reads CASSRLYEQYF. In DNA, the CDR3 is TGTGCCAGCAGTAGACTCTACGAGCAGTACTTC.

The rearrangement links TRBV19 to TRBJ1-1, with TRBD1 identical over 7 bases. Trimming cost V 9 bases and J 3 bases; bases outside gene matches: 4. The CDR3 sequence is 12 residues long. Germline CDR1 LNHDA, CDR2 SQIVND (reference sequence). CDR3: CASATGYTEAFF. CDR3 bases: TGTGCCAGCGCGACAGGGTACACTGAAGCTTTCTTT.

The chain couples TRBV7-9 to TRBJ2-7, with 10 bases aligning to TRBD1. V was pared by 3 bases and J by 4 bases, with 9 bases of the junction left unmatched. Germline V lookup: CDR1 SEHNR, CDR2 FQNEAQ (reference sequence). CDR3 length equals 16 residues. The CDR3 loop reads CASSLVSGQGYYEQYF. As DNA, the CDR3 is TGTGCCAGCAGCTTGGTATCGGGACAGGGGTATTACGAGCAGTACTTC.

The chain links TRBV10-2 to TRBJ1-1; D is undetermined. Germline CDR1 WSHSY, CDR2 SAAADI. The CDR3 length is 12 residues. V lost 7 bases and J 8 bases, leaving 14 bases between the germline ends. The CDR3 here is CASTERVNEAFF. The CDR3 DNA reads as TGCGCCAGCACCGAGCGGGTAAACGAAGCTTTCTTT.

About this clone itself: This same CDR3 is encoded by further DNA sequences in the sample. V usage is TRBV4-1 and J usage is TRBJ2-7; TRBD2 matches 10 bases. CDR1 and CDR2 (germline): MGHRA, YSYEKL. Germline trimming cut 1 base from V and 0 bases from J; bases unmatched to any gene: 0. This CDR3 comprises 15 residues. The CDR3, as DNA: TGCGCCAGCAGCCAAGCTAGCGGGAGCTCCTACGAGCAGTACTTC. Amino acids: CASSQASGSSYEQYF.